This T cell receptor beta chain was sequenced in a study of blood T cell repertoires in COVID-19. This CDR3 is built from 15 residues. V trimming: 4 bases; J trimming: 7 bases; junction bases outside the gene matches: 8. Produced via immunoSEQ multiplex PCR; TCRdb's table is partial and in-frame only. The sample records more than 110,000 clones, 84% being singletons. The origin of this receptor is a human donor in a cohort sampled during active COVID-19. The chain couples TRBV5-3 to TRBJ2-7, with 13 nucleotides matching TRBD2. TRBV5-3 is an ORF; its function is uncertain. Material: peripheral blood. In DNA form, the CDR3 reads TGTGCCAGAAGCGTAGGACTAGCGGGAGCGGGGGAGCAGTACGTC. Its protein product is CARSVGLAGAGEQYV.